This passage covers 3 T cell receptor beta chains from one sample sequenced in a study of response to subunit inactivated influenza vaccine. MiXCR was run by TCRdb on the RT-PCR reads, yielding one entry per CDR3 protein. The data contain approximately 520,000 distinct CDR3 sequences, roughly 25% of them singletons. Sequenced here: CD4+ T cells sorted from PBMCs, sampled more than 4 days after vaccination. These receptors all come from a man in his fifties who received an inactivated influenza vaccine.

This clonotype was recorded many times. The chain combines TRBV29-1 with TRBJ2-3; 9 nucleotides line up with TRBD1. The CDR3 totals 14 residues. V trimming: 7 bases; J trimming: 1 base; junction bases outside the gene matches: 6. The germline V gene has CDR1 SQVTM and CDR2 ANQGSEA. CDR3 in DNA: TGCAGCGCCACGTGGGACAGGGGCACAGATACGCAGTATTTT. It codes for CSATWDRGTDTQYF.

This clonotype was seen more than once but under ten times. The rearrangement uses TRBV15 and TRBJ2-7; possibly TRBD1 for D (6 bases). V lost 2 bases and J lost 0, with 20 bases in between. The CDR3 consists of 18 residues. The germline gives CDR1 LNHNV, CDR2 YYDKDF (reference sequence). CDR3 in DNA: TGTGCCACCAGCAGACCCCTCGGAGGCAGGGGAATCTCCTACGAGCAGTACTTC. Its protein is CATSRPLGGRGISYEQYF.

For the CDR3, the DNA is TGTGCCAGCAGCTCTATTGACAGACTGGAGGGGACCCAGTACTTC. Translation gives CASSSIDRLEGTQYF. The chain employs TRBV7-8 and TRBJ2-5, with TRBD2 as a possible D gene (6 bases). Germline V lookup: CDR1 SGHVS, CDR2 FQNEAQ. The CDR3 spans 15 residues. Trimming removed 4 bases from V and 7 bases from J, with 19 bases in between.